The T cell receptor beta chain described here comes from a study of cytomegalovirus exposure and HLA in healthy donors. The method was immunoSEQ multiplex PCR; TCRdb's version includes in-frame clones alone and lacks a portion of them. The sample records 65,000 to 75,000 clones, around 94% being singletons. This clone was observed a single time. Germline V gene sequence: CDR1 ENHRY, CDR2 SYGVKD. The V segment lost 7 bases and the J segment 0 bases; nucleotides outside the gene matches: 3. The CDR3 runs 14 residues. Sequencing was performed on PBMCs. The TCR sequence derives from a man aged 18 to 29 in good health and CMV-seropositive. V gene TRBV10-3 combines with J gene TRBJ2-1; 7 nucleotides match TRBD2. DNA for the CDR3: TGTGCCATCATAGGGGAGGGCTCCTACAATGAGCAGTTCTTC. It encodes CAIIGEGSYNEQFF.